The entry that follows covers one T cell receptor (beta chain) sequence. TCRdb called the PCR reads again in MiXCR, with one record for every CDR3 protein. The sample comprises about 17,000 distinct CDR3 sequences, 42% of which are singletons, and around 20% rests with the top ten. Germline values: CDR1 LGHNA, CDR2 YNFKEQ. This CDR3 contains 17 residues. This entry belongs to a study of tumor-infiltrating lymphocytes in oesophageal squamous cell carcinoma. This rearrangement joins TRBV4-2 to TRBJ2-5; maybe TRBD2 (5 bases). Matching the DNA end better, TRBJ2-1 makes the J call doubtful. Sequenced material: normal esophageal tissue next to the tumor. The sequence was collected from a female donor with esophageal squamous cell carcinoma. The CDR3 DNA sequence: TGTGCCAGCAGCCCCCGTCGGGTAGCGATCGTCCGCAATGAGCAGTTCTTC. Translation: CASSPRRVAIVRNEQFF.